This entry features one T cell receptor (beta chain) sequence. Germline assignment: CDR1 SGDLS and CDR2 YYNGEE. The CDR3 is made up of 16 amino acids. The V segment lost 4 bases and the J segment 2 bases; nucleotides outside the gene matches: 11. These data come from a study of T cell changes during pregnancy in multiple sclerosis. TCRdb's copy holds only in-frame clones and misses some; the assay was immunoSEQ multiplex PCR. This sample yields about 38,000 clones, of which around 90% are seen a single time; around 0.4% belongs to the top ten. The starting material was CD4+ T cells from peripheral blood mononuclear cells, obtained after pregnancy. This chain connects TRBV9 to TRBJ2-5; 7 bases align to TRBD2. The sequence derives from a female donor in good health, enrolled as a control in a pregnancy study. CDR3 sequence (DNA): TGTGCCAGCAGCCCCCGAACGGGAGGAGGTCAAGAGACCCAGTACTTC. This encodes CASSPRTGGGQETQYF.